Below, one T cell receptor (beta chain) is given with its context. Its antigen is undetermined. This CDR3 contains 14 residues. V lost 4 bases and J lost 6; bases outside the gene matches: 8. CDR1 and CDR2 (germline): GTSNPN, SVGIG (reference sequence). This specimen comes from a study of CD8 T cells in ankylosing spondylitis. Scientists made TCR beta libraries using quantitative 5'-RACE with molecular barcodes. Using its own MiXCR run on the 5' RACE reads, TCRdb lists one record per CDR3 protein. In the table there are hundreds of thousands of distinct CDR3 sequences, about 9.1% of which are singletons. Study-wide results and caveats: Certain motif variants had earlier been reported in reactive arthritis synovial fluid and blood. Made up of under ten highly homologous variants, a TCR beta motif appeared characteristic of ankylosing spondylitis blood. Matched ankylosing spondylitis synovial fluid reportedly contained a significantly enriched population of disease-linked clones.

This sequence originates from a male donor with ankylosing spondylitis or in good health (not recorded which). The sample consisted of blood, either unsorted or a sorted T cell fraction (not recorded which). V is TRBV30 and J is TRBJ2-2; 7 bases align to TRBD1. In DNA form, the CDR3 reads TGTGCCTGGACTCGTAAAGGGGGCTCCGGGGAGCTGTTTTTT. It specifies CAWTRKGGSGELFF.